This TCR beta chain was captured in a study of OX40 agonist ivuxolimab in advanced cancers. Whole-study context: Patients in the trial were receiving intravenous ivuxolimab every 2 weeks, at doses of 0.01 to 10 mg/kg. General study points: Expanded clones tended on average to be more numerous among CD8+ T cells than CD4+. The 0.1-3.0 mg/kg partial responders had among the lowest clonal expansion.

With respect to this clone: Its antigen is not identified.

Systemic immunosuppression or autoimmune disease history was grounds to exclude patients. The germline V and J ends were trimmed by 0 bases and 3 bases, with 16 bases remaining between them. The germline CDR1 and CDR2 sequences are SGDLS and YYNGEE. The CDR3 has 16 residues. Sequencing was performed with immunoSEQ multiplex PCR; in TCRdb, only in-frame clones are kept and a portion is missing. The sample lists roughly 60,000 clones, around 83% occurring once. The material sequenced was CD4+ or CD8+ T cells sorted from blood, taken in a trial of the OX40 agonist ivuxolimab. This clonotype was sampled from an adult with an advanced solid tumor such as melanoma, head and neck, liver or kidney cancer. The V and J genes are TRBV9 and TRBJ2-7; TRBD1 is a possible D gene (6 bases). The CDR3 sequence is CASSVALGADIYEQYF. The CDR3 region has the DNA TGTGCCAGCAGCGTAGCTTTGGGGGCAGATATCTACGAGCAGTACTTC. Complete variable domain (other parts from reference TRBV9 and TRBJ2-7): DSGVTQTPKHLITATGQRVTLRCSPRSGDLSVYWYQQSLDQGLQFLIQYYNGEERAKGNILERFSAQQFPDLHSELNLSSLELGDSALYFCASSVALGADIYEQYFGPGTRLTVT.